One and the same sample provided the 17 T cell receptor beta chains below, sequenced in a study of shared clonotypes between healthy human individuals. The repertoire was sequenced with immunoSEQ multiplex PCR; TCRdb's copy has only in-frame clones and lacks some. The data contain about 330,000 clones, roughly 84% of them singletons. What was sequenced was memory CD8+ T cells sorted from blood. This sample's subset: CD45RO+ cells pooled with CCR7-negative TemRA cells. The receptors originated from a man aged 18 to 35 in good health.

The chain couples TRBV28 to TRBJ1-4; the D gene is possibly TRBD1 (6 bases). The CDR3 runs to 12 residues. V lost 4 bases and J lost 8, with 8 bases in between. Germline CDR1 is MDHEN and CDR2 is SYDVKM. In nucleotides, the CDR3 is TGTGCCAGCAGTTCAGGGGCCGAAAAACTGTTTTTT. Translated, it gives CASSSGAEKLFF.

The chain carries TRBV5-6 and TRBJ2-1; 11 nucleotides match TRBD2. The trim removed 3 bases at V and 9 bases at J, leaving 11 bases unmatched. Germline V CDR1 and CDR2: SGHDT, YYEEEE. The CDR3 totals 16 residues. The CDR3 loop is CASSSPGTSGVGEQFF. The CDR3 DNA reads TGTGCCAGCAGCTCACCCGGGACTAGCGGCGTTGGTGAGCAGTTCTTC.

The chain joins TRBV2 to TRBJ2-7, with D possibly matching TRBD2 (5 bases). CDR1 is SNHLY and CDR2 is FYNNEI in the germline V gene. The CDR3 extends over 15 amino acids. V was trimmed by 1 base and J by 3 bases, leaving 13 bases between them. CDR3 in amino acids: CASSEVGIRYYEQYF. The CDR3 nucleotides read TGTGCCAGCAGTGAAGTCGGGATTCGCTACTACGAGCAGTACTTC.

CDR3 DNA sequence: TGTGCCAGCAGCCCGATTGGTGGGGTCGCTGAAAAACTGTTTTTT. Translated: CASSPIGGVAEKLFF. V gene TRBV7-9 combines with J gene TRBJ1-4; D unclear. This CDR3 is built from 15 residues. The V gene lost 5 bases and the J gene lost 7 bases, with 17 bases spanning the gap. The germline V gene encodes CDR1 SEHNR and CDR2 FQNEAQ (reference sequence).

This rearrangement joins TRBV28 to TRBJ2-7, with D perhaps TRBD2 (5 bases). With 2 bases removed from V and 5 bases from J, the gap between germline ends came to 10 bases. This CDR3 has 13 residues. Germline loops: CDR1 MDHEN, CDR2 SYDVKM. CDR3 nucleotide sequence: TGTGCCAGCAGTTTAGGCGGGTGGAACGAGCAGTACTTC. Protein: CASSLGGWNEQYF.

V usage is TRBV11-2 and J usage is TRBJ2-2; D gene uncertain. Trimming took 3 bases from V and 4 from J, leaving 12 bases between them. This CDR3 has 15 residues. CDR1 and CDR2 from the germline V gene are SGHAT and FQNNGV. In nucleotides, the CDR3 is TGTGCCAGCAGCTTCTCCCGGCGGAGCACCGGGGAGCTGTTTTTT. Protein: CASSFSRRSTGELFF. Using reference TRBV11-2 and TRBJ2-2 for the parts outside the CDR3, the full variable domain is EAGVAQSPRYKIIEKRQSVAFWCNPISGHATLYWYQQILGQGPKLLIQFQNNGVVDDSQLPKDRFSAERLKGVDSTLKIQPAKLEDSAVYLCASSFSRRSTGELFFGEGSRLTVL.

This clone occurred once. The rearrangement uses TRBV27 and TRBJ2-7, with 10 positions matching TRBD2. V shed 5 bases and J 3 bases; nucleotides not matched to a gene: 7. The CDR3 is 15 amino acids. Per the germline V gene, CDR1 is MNHEY and CDR2 is SMNVEV (reference sequence). The chain's CDR3 is CASSASGGRRYEQYF. The CDR3 DNA reads TGTGCCAGCAGTGCTAGCGGGGGAAGACGCTACGAGCAGTACTTC.

Of note for this clone: Germline and junction disagree at one end, which may indicate a read error. The chain employs TRBV7-7 and TRBJ2-2; the D gene could be TRBD1 or TRBD2 (5 bases each). CDR3 size: 19 residues. Germline CDR1 SSHAT, CDR2 FNYEAQ (reference sequence). The CDR3 region has the DNA TGTGCTAGCAGCTTAGAACTGGCAGGGAGCGGTCCGAACACCGGGGAGCTGTTTTTT. Translated, it gives CASSLELAGSGPNTGELFF.

This chain joins TRBV29-1 and TRBJ2-5; 8 positions agree with TRBD2. CDR3 length: 14 residues. Germline V CDR1 and CDR2: SQVTM, ANQGSEA. J was trimmed by 5 bases and V by 3 bases; bases with no gene match: 8. The DNA for the CDR3 is TGCAGCGTTGATTACGGAGCGGGAGTGGAGACCCAGTACTTC. This sequence encodes CSVDYGAGVETQYF. The whole variable domain, filled in from reference TRBV29-1 and TRBJ2-5, reads SAVISQKPSRDICQRGTSLTIQCQVDSQVTMMFWYRQQPGQSLTLIATANQGSEATYESGFVIDKFPISRPNLTFSTLTVSNMSPEDSSIYLCSVDYGAGVETQYFGPGTRLLVL.

The chain combines TRBV7-9 with TRBJ2-7, with TRBD1 identical over 9 bases. Germline V gene lookup returns CDR1 SEHNR and CDR2 FQNEAQ (reference sequence). J was trimmed by 2 bases and V by 4 bases; bases with no gene match: 6. This CDR3 has 15 amino acids. CDR3 DNA: TGTGCCAGCAGCTCCGCACGGACAGGGGCCTACGAGCAGTACTTC. Its protein is CASSSARTGAYEQYF.

The chain joins TRBV5-6 to TRBJ1-1, with a possible D match to TRBD1 (6 bases). Trimming shortened V by 2 bases and J by 4 bases, and 12 bases separated the two germline ends. This CDR3 contains 14 residues. Per germline, CDR1 SGHDT and CDR2 YYEEEE. CDR3: CASSFLQGSTEAFF. CDR3 DNA sequence: TGTGCCAGCAGCTTTCTACAGGGAAGCACTGAAGCTTTCTTT.

The rearrangement uses TRBV6-5 and TRBJ1-1; 7 bases are a match to TRBD1. Trimming cost V 2 bases and J 0 bases; bases outside gene matches: 6. Germline V gives CDR1 MNHEY, CDR2 SVGAGI. CDR3 length: 16 amino acids. The CDR3 nucleotides read TGTGCCAGCAGTTACGGGTCGGGGACAGTGAACACTGAAGCTTTCTTT. Translating gives CASSYGSGTVNTEAFF.

This clone was seen more than once but under ten times. V and J are TRBV4-3 and TRBJ2-1; TRBD2 matches 9 bases. The CDR3 totals 17 residues. The trim removed 0 bases at V and 4 bases at J, leaving 7 bases unmatched. Per the germline V gene, CDR1 is LGHNA and CDR2 is YSLEER. The CDR3 DNA reads as TGCGCCAGCAGCCAAGAGACCCCTAGCGGGGCGTACAATGAGCAGTTCTTC. It specifies CASSQETPSGAYNEQFF.

The chain employs TRBV2 and TRBJ1-2; 7 bases are shared with TRBD1. Trimming removed 0 bases from V and 8 bases from J; junction bases left unmatched: 9. This CDR3 has 15 amino acids. CDR1 is SNHLY and CDR2 is FYNNEI in the germline V gene. CDR3 in DNA: TGTGCCAGCAGTGAAGCGGGAGGGGGCACGCGAGGCTACACCTTC. Amino acid sequence: CASSEAGGGTRGYTF.

The chain carries TRBV7-9 and TRBJ1-2; D gene uncertain. V gave up 5 bases and J gave up 3 bases, with 19 bases separating them. The germline V gene encodes CDR1 SEHNR and CDR2 FQNEAQ (reference sequence). This CDR3 contains 16 residues. The CDR3 region is CASSRGQLFKDYGYTF. The CDR3 nucleotides read TGTGCCAGCAGCCGCGGGCAGCTTTTCAAGGACTATGGCTACACCTTC.

Written as DNA, the CDR3 is TGTGCCAGCAGCTTGGAGATGTCCGGGAGCCCCTACGAGCAGTACTTC. As protein: CASSLEMSGSPYEQYF. This chain joins TRBV7-9 and TRBJ2-7, with D possibly matching TRBD2 (6 bases). The CDR3 contains 16 residues. Germline CDR1 and CDR2: SEHNR and FQNEAQ (reference sequence). Deletions cut 3 bases from V and 2 bases from J, with 17 bases between.

The genes are TRBV2 and TRBJ2-1; TRBD2 agrees at 7 bases. V was pared by 9 bases and J by 7 bases, with 9 bases of the junction left unmatched. CDR1 SNHLY and CDR2 FYNNEI come from the germline V gene. The CDR3 is made up of 13 amino acids. CDR3 DNA: TGTGCCAGTCAAAACGGGGAGGGGAATGAGCAGTTCTTC. Its translation is CASQNGEGNEQFF.